Presented here are 9 T cell receptor beta chains from one specimen sequenced in a study of blood T cell repertoires in COVID-19. The table came from immunoSEQ multiplex PCR; TCRdb's copy has only in-frame clones and leaves some out. The repertoire includes 100,000 to 150,000 clones, about 70% of them detected once, and around 6% sits in the top ten. The sample taken for sequencing was peripheral blood. The source of these receptors is a man aged 60 to 69 with acute or convalescent COVID-19.

The rearrangement joins TRBV6-5 to TRBJ1-2; 7 nucleotides agree with TRBD1. The V gene's germline CDR1 is MNHEY and CDR2 SVGAGI. The junction had 3 bases not matched to a gene; V was cut back by 5 bases and J by 0 bases. The CDR3 spans 14 residues. CDR3 nucleotides: TGTGCCAGCAGTCCCGGGACAGCTAACTATGGCTACACCTTC. Translation: CASSPGTANYGYTF.

The J gene is TRBJ2-7, the V gene TRBV6-5; 11 bases map to TRBD2. V lost 7 bases to trimming and J lost 3 bases; unmatched junction nucleotides: 8. CDR1 and CDR2 (germline): MNHEY, SVGAGI. CDR3 length equals 15 residues. The CDR3 DNA is TGTGCCAGCAAAACGACTAGCGGGACAGACTACGAGCAGTACTTC. As protein: CASKTTSGTDYEQYF.

This sequence joins TRBV5-1 and TRBJ2-3; 9 bases are a match to TRBD1. Germline values: CDR1 SGHRS, CDR2 YFSETQ. V lost 2 bases, J lost 6 bases, and 10 bases stayed unmatched. This CDR3 has 16 residues. Here the CDR3 DNA reads TGCGCCAGCAGCTTAGCCGGGACAGGGAGGTTGGATACGCAGTATTTT. Its translation: CASSLAGTGRLDTQYF.

The chain combines TRBV12-3 or TRBV12-4 with TRBJ2-2, with D hard to call. Trimming shortened V by 1 base and J by 7 bases, and 7 bases separated the two germline ends. This CDR3 is 13 amino acids long. The CDR3 coding sequence is TGTGCCAGCAGTTTAGGACAAATCGGGGAGCTGTTTTTT. Protein sequence: CASSLGQIGELFF.

Remarks on this clone: Germline is not matched at one junction end, which may reflect a read error. The genes are TRBV6-1 and TRBJ2-7; D possibly corresponds to TRBD2 (6 bases). CDR3 length: 16 residues. Germline loops: CDR1 MNHNS, CDR2 SASEGT. In DNA form, the CDR3 reads TGTGCCAGCAGGGAAGCCGGGACTGCCAGCTCCTACGAGCAGTACTTC. Translated, it gives CASREAGTASSYEQYF.

The chain employs TRBV7-7 and TRBJ2-7, with TRBD1 matching over 7 bases. V was pared by 1 base and J by 2 bases, with 2 bases of the junction left unmatched. The CDR3 has 14 residues. Germline V gene data show CDR1 as SSHAT and CDR2 as FNYEAQ (reference sequence). CDR3 loop: CASSLGQGTYEQYF. DNA for the CDR3: TGTGCCAGCAGCTTAGGACAGGGAACCTACGAGCAGTACTTC.

The chain uses TRBV5-6 and TRBJ1-3; TRBD1 might be the D (6 bases). The CDR3 runs to 17 residues. The ends were cut back, 1 base at V and 0 bases at J, with 14 bases in the middle. Germline lookup yields CDR1 SGHDT and CDR2 YYEEEE. CDR3 sequence: CASSLQGSRISGNTIYF. CDR3 nucleotides: TGTGCCAGCAGCTTGCAGGGGTCCCGCATCTCTGGAAACACCATATATTTT.

This clone appeared a single time. This chain joins TRBV18 and TRBJ2-5; 9 bases are a match to TRBD2. The CDR3 has 17 residues. V was pared by 3 bases and J by 7 bases, with 15 bases of the junction left unmatched. CDR1 is KGHSH, CDR2 LQKENI, per germline. CDR3 loop: CASSPNPSGTPEGTQYF. In nucleotides, the CDR3 is TGTGCCAGCTCACCTAACCCTAGCGGGACTCCTGAGGGGACCCAGTACTTC.

This chain uses TRBV7-9 with TRBJ2-7; a possible D gene is TRBD2 (7 bases). This CDR3 is 14 amino acids long. V lost 4 bases and J 4 bases, leaving 14 bases between the germline ends. The V gene's germline CDR1 is SEHNR and CDR2 FQNEAQ (reference sequence). CDR3 nucleotide sequence: TGTGCCAGCAGCTCGGGGGGCCTAGGGTACGAGCAGTACTTC. Translating gives CASSSGGLGYEQYF. Using reference TRBV7-9 and TRBJ2-7 for the parts outside the CDR3, the full variable domain is DTGVSQNPRHKITKRGQNVTFRCDPISEHNRLYWYRQTLGQGPEFLTYFQNEAQLEKSRLLSDRFSAERPKGSFSTLEIQRTEQGDSAMYLCASSSGGLGYEQYFGPGTRLTVT.